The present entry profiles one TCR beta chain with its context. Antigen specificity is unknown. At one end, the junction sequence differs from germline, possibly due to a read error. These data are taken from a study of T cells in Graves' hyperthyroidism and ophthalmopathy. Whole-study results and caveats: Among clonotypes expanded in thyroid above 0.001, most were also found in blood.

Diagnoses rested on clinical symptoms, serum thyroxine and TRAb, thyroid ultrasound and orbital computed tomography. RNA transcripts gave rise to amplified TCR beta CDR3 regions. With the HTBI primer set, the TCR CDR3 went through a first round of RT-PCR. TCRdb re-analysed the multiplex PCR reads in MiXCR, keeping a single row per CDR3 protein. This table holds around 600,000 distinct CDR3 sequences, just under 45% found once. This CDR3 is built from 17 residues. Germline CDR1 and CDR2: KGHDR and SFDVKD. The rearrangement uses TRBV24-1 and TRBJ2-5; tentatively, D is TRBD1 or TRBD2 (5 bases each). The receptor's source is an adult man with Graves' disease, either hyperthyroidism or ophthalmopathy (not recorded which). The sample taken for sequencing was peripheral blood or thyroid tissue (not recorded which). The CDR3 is CAISDSSPGTDQETQYF. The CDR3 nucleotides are TGTGCCATCAGTGATTCCTCTCCCGGGACCGATCAAGAGACCCAGTACTTC.